The 23 T cell receptor beta chains below all came from one sample that was sequenced in a study of T cells in women clearing cervical HPV infection. Only in-frame clones appear in the TCRdb table, and some are missing; sequencing was by immunoSEQ multiplex PCR. This sample contains roughly 30,000 clones. Sequenced sample: blood buffy coat. The origin of the receptors is a woman between 18 and 69 years old with a cervical HPV16 infection that either progressed to CIN3+ or cleared (not recorded which).

Regarding this clone: The read falls 3 residues short of the CDR3 end, and the missing part is taken from the germline J gene. The gene calls are TRBV5-6 and TRBJ2-7; D gene unclear. V was clipped by 2 bases and J by 3 bases, with 15 bases between them. CDR1 is SGHDT and CDR2 is YYEEEE in the germline V gene. CDR3 size: 15 residues. This chain's CDR3 is CASSFDSSHLYEQYF. The CDR3 bases that were read are TGTGCCAGCAGCTTTGACTCCTCCCACCTCTACGAG.

As to this clone: The missing CDR3 end, 3 residues past where the read stops, is filled in from the germline J gene. The chain joins TRBV2 to TRBJ1-5, with D hard to call. The CDR3 is 13 residues long. CDR1 is SNHLY, CDR2 FYNNEI, per germline. The germline V and J ends were trimmed by 3 bases and 0 bases, with 3 bases remaining between them. The CDR3 is CASSDLSNQPQHF. The CDR3 DNA, read in part, is TGTGCCAGCAGTGATCTTAGCAATCAGCCC. The full variable domain, with the rest looked up from reference TRBV2 and TRBJ1-5, is EPEVTQTPSHQVTQMGQEVILRCVPISNHLYFYWYRQILGQKVEFLVSFYNNEISEKSEIFDDQFSVERPDGSNFTLKIRSTKLEDSAMYFCASSDLSNQPQHFGDGTRLSIL.

Of note for this clone: The CDR3 end lies 3 residues beyond the end of the read and is filled in from the germline J gene. This chain uses TRBV2 with TRBJ1-6; tentatively, D is TRBD1 (5 bases). The CDR3 totals 16 residues. CDR1 is SNHLY, CDR2 FYNNEI, per germline. V shed 5 bases and J shed 7 bases, with 18 bases lying between them. The DNA read from the CDR3 is TGTGCCAGCAGTCCGAGGGCAGGGCGAGAAAATTCACCC. It yields the protein CASSPRAGRENSP. The entire CDR3 protein reads CASSPRAGRENSPLHF.

A note on this clone: The sequence runs out 3 residues before the end of the CDR3; the remainder is reconstructed from the germline J gene. The genes are TRBV7-3 and TRBJ2-3; D perhaps matches TRBD2 (8 bases). The germline V and J ends were trimmed by 5 bases and 0 bases, with 15 bases remaining between them. The germline gives CDR1 SGHTA, CDR2 FQGTGA. This CDR3 has 16 amino acids. CDR3 sequence: CASSTGGDRSTDTQYF. The sequenced CDR3 bases are TGTGCCAGCAGCACCGGGGGGGACAGAAGCACAGATACG. The full variable domain, in which reference TRBV7-3 and TRBJ2-3 provide the parts outside the CDR3, is GAGVSQTPSNKVTEKGKYVELRCDPISGHTALYWYRQSLGQGPEFLIYFQGTGAADDSGLPNDRFFAVRPEGSVSTLKIQRTERGDSAVYLCASSTGGDRSTDTQYFGPGTRLTVL.

With respect to this clone: The read gets to within 3 residues of the CDR3 end, and the germline J gene fills in the rest. The V and J genes are TRBV7-9 and TRBJ2-7, with D perhaps matching TRBD1 or TRBD2 (5 bases each). The ends were cut back, 1 base at V and 2 bases at J, with 9 bases in the middle. Germline CDR1 SEHNR, CDR2 FQNEAQ (reference sequence). This CDR3 is 14 amino acids long. The CDR3 is CASSLGGAAYEQYF. The CDR3 bases that were read are TGTGCCAGCAGCTTAGGAGGGGCAGCCTACGAG.

About this clone itself: The observed sequence ends 3 residues before the CDR3 terminus, with the missing tail filled in from the germline J gene. Other DNA sequences within the sample encode an identical CDR3. The chain carries TRBV7-3 and TRBJ1-2; D is possibly TRBD1 (5 bases). This CDR3 comprises 13 residues. The V gene's germline CDR1 is SGHTA and CDR2 FQGTGA. The CDR3 sequence is CASSLHGQGGYTF. CDR3 DNA, as far as it was read: TGTGCCAGCAGCTTACATGGGCAGGGAGGC.

Concerning this clone: From the germline J gene comes the end of the CDR3, since the read stops 3 residues before it. The rearrangement links TRBV6-1 to TRBJ2-1; unclear D gene. The CDR3 runs to 15 residues. V was trimmed by 5 bases and J by 0 bases, leaving 11 bases between them. Per the germline V gene, CDR1 is MNHNS and CDR2 is SASEGT. CDR3: CASSKGPGSYNEQFF. The sequenced part of the CDR3 DNA is TGTGCCAGCAGTAAAGGACCGGGCTCCTACAATGAG.

A remark on this clone: With the read ending 3 residues before the CDR3 end, the germline J gene is used to fill in that end. The chain couples TRBV11-3 to TRBJ2-1; 9 bases line up with TRBD1. The V segment lost 0 bases and the J segment 7 bases; nucleotides outside the gene matches: 4. The CDR3 runs to 15 residues. The germline V gene encodes CDR1 SGHNT and CDR2 YENEEA. The CDR3 DNA, read in part, is TGTGCCAGCAGCTTAGAGGGACAGGGTGGTAATGAG. Its protein is CASSLEGQGGNE. The complete CDR3 protein is CASSLEGQGGNEQFF.

Details on this clone: The read ends 3 residues early relative to the CDR3; the germline J gene fills the gap. The chain is built from TRBV5-6 and TRBJ2-7, with a tentative D call TRBD1 (6 bases). The V gene's germline CDR1 is SGHDT and CDR2 YYEEEE. The V and J ends lost 4 bases and 3 bases respectively, with 14 bases between them. The CDR3 has 14 amino acids. CDR3 protein: CASSPETGNYEQYF. The covered CDR3 bases are TGTGCCAGCAGCCCGGAGACAGGTAACTACGAG.

To note about this clone: Sequencing ends 3 residues short of the CDR3 end; the germline J gene provides the rest. The chain uses TRBV6-4 and TRBJ2-1; 8 nucleotides align to TRBD2. This CDR3 has 16 residues. Germline V CDR1 and CDR2: MRHNA, SNTAGT. After removal of 0 bases from V and 7 bases from J, the junction contained 8 bases not matched to a gene. The CDR3 DNA, read in part, is TGTGCCAGCAGTGACTCGTCTCAGCGGGAGTCAAATGAG. It translates to CASSDSSQRESNE. The entire CDR3 protein reads CASSDSSQRESNEQFF.

This CDR3 reads CASSLDRDFDEQYF. CDR3 DNA (partial): TGTGCCAGCAGCTTAGACAGGGACTTCGACGAG. The chain uses TRBV5-6 and TRBJ2-7; perhaps TRBD1 as D (7 bases). The read ends 3 residues early relative to the CDR3; the germline J gene fills the gap. Per germline, CDR1 SGHDT and CDR2 YYEEEE. The V gene lost 2 bases and the J gene lost 5 bases, with 14 bases spanning the gap. CDR3 length equals 14 residues.

As to this clone: At one end, the junction sequence differs from germline, possibly due to a read error. The read comes to an end 3 residues before the CDR3 does, leaving the germline J gene to fill in the end. The chain employs TRBV4-2 and TRBJ1-4; 8 bases fit TRBD1. The CDR3 runs to 18 residues. Germline lookup yields CDR1 LGHNA and CDR2 YNFKEQ. CDR3 DNA, as far as it was read: TGCGCCAGCAGCCAGCGTTTCCTCTCGGAGACAGGGGATGAAAAA. It yields the protein CASSQRFLSETGDEK. The whole CDR3 region reads CASSQRFLSETGDEKLFF.

With regard to this clone: Read coverage stops 3 residues before the CDR3 terminus; the germline J gene supplies the remainder. The chain has TRBV12-3 or TRBV12-4 and TRBJ2-7; 10 nucleotides align to TRBD1. V lost 6 bases to trimming and J lost 2 bases; unmatched junction nucleotides: 7. This CDR3 comprises 15 residues. The CDR3 bases that were read are TGTGCCAGCAGCCCCTCCGGGACAGGGGCCTACGAG. It translates to CASSPSGTGAYE. The whole CDR3 protein is CASSPSGTGAYEQYF.

Turning to this clone: The CDR3 end is not reached by the read, which stops 3 residues before it; the germline J gene fills it in. The chain links TRBV5-4 to TRBJ2-2; D remains ambiguous. There are 13 residues in the CDR3. The V gene's germline CDR1 is SGHNT and CDR2 YYREEE (reference sequence). The V gene lost 0 bases and the J gene lost 5 bases, with 5 bases spanning the gap. The covered CDR3 bases are TGTGCCAGCAGCTTGGATCTTACCGGGGAG. This sequence encodes CASSLDLTGE. The entire CDR3 reads CASSLDLTGELFF.

A word on this clone: Read data end 3 residues before the CDR3 end; the end is taken from the germline J gene. This rearrangement joins TRBV19 to TRBJ2-7; D remains unclear. V lost 5 bases to trimming and J lost 2 bases, with 13 bases between them. CDR3 length: 14 residues. The germline V gene encodes CDR1 LNHDA and CDR2 SQIVND (reference sequence). The CDR3 sequence: CASSVDGTAYEQYF. The DNA read from the CDR3 is TGTGCCAGTAGTGTCGACGGAACAGCCTACGAG.

To note about this clone: Coverage ceases 3 residues before the CDR3 finishes, and the germline J gene fills in the end. This chain links TRBV12-3 or TRBV12-4 with TRBJ2-1; 12 bases align to TRBD2. The CDR3 runs to 15 residues. With 3 bases clipped from V and 9 bases from J, the junction kept 6 bases outside the gene matches. CDR3: CASSFSLAGGVEQFF. The sequenced part of the CDR3 DNA is TGTGCCAGCAGTTTCTCCCTAGCGGGAGGGGTTGAG.

A note on this clone: The read stops 3 residues short of the end of the CDR3; the missing end is completed from the germline J gene. This chain links TRBV19 with TRBJ2-3, with TRBD2 matching 7 bases. This CDR3 spans 16 amino acids. The germline gives CDR1 LNHDA, CDR2 SQIVND (reference sequence). Losses at the gene ends were 4 bases for V and 2 bases for J; bases not matched to a gene: 9. CDR3 bases read: TGTGCCAGTAGTAGTACCCAGCGGGACCCCACAGATACG. It yields the protein CASSSTQRDPTDT. The CDR3 reads in full as CASSSTQRDPTDTQYF.

Worth noting for this clone: The CDR3 end falls 3 residues outside the read, so it is completed with the germline J gene. The chain recombines TRBV5-1 with TRBJ2-1, with D perhaps matching TRBD2 (5 bases). The CDR3 is made up of 17 amino acids. The germline V and J ends were trimmed by 4 bases and 0 bases, with 17 bases remaining between them. Germline V gene lookup returns CDR1 SGHRS and CDR2 YFSETQ. CDR3 sequence reads: CASSLDLRGSSYNEQFF. CDR3 bases read: TGCGCCAGCAGCCTGGACCTACGCGGGTCCTCCTACAATGAG.

About this clone: Sequencing ends 3 residues short of the CDR3 end; the germline J gene provides the rest. V usage is TRBV2 and J usage is TRBJ2-1; 11 nucleotides align to TRBD2. The CDR3 has 15 amino acids. Per the germline V gene, CDR1 is SNHLY and CDR2 is FYNNEI. The ends lost 5 bases at V and 7 bases at J; junction bases unmatched: 7. The chain's CDR3 is CASSPLAGETNEQFF. The DNA read from the CDR3 is TGTGCCAGCAGTCCACTAGCGGGGGAAACGAATGAG.

A note on this clone: The CDR3 extends 3 residues past the end of the read, so its final part is completed from the germline J gene. The genes are TRBV20-1 and TRBJ1-4; a possible D gene is TRBD1 (6 bases). CDR1 DFQATT and CDR2 SNEGSKA come from the germline V gene (reference sequence). CDR3 length: 16 residues. With 5 bases removed from V and 6 bases from J, the gap between germline ends came to 22 bases. CDR3 region: CSARPSRLGHDEKLFF. CDR3 DNA, as far as it was read: TGCAGTGCTCGCCCCTCGAGATTGGGACACGATGAAAAA.

About this clone itself: A read error may produce the germline difference seen at one junction end. Sequencing ends 3 residues short of the CDR3 end; the germline J gene provides the rest. The V and J genes are TRBV7-9 and TRBJ2-7, with TRBD2 as a possible D gene (5 bases). Germline CDR1 and CDR2: SEHNR and FQNEAQ (reference sequence). The CDR3 is 12 residues long. The CDR3 bases that were read are TGTTCCAGCAGCAAGACTACCTACGAG. Translated, it gives CSSSKTTYE. The complete CDR3 sequence is CSSSKTTYEQYF. The complete variable domain, with remaining parts taken from reference TRBV7-9 and TRBJ2-7, reads DTGVSQNPRHKITKRGQNVTFRCDPISEHNRLYWYRQTLGQGPEFLTYFQNEAQLEKSRLLSDRFSAERPKGSFSTLEIQRTEQGDSAMYLCSSSKTTYEQYFGPGTRLTVT.

This clone ranks as medium-sized in terms of frequency. The CDR3 goes on 3 residues after the read ends, and that part is filled in from the germline J gene. This rearrangement joins TRBV18 to TRBJ1-5; D unclear. The CDR3 length is 16 residues. Germline V gene data show CDR1 as KGHSH and CDR2 as LQKENI. Trimming cost V 3 bases and J 3 bases, with 15 bases left between them. The CDR3 region is CASSPSPPGNNQPQHF. CDR3 DNA (partial): TGTGCCAGCTCACCCTCCCCCCCGGGGAACAATCAGCCC.

Worth noting for this clone: The sequence runs out 3 residues before the end of the CDR3; the remainder is reconstructed from the germline J gene. This rearrangement joins TRBV7-6 to TRBJ2-5, with D possibly TRBD2 on 6 matching bases. The CDR3 is made up of 14 amino acids. From germline, CDR1 is SGHVS and CDR2 FNYEAQ. The V and J ends lost 5 bases and 5 bases respectively, with 15 bases between them. CDR3 sequence: CASSPLAFLETQYF. CDR3 DNA (partial): TGTGCCAGCAGCCCACTAGCTTTCTTGGAGACC.